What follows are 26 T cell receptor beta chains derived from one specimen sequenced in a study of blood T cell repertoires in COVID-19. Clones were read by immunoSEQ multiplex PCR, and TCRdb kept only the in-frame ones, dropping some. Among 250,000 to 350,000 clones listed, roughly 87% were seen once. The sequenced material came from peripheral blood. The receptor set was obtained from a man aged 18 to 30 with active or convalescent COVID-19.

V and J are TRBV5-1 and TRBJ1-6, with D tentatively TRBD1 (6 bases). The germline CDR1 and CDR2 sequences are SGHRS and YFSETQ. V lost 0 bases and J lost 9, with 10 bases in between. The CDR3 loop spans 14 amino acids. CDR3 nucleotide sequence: TGCGCCAGCAGCTTGGAGGGGGGGAGTTCACCCCTCCACTTT. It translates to CASSLEGGSSPLHF.

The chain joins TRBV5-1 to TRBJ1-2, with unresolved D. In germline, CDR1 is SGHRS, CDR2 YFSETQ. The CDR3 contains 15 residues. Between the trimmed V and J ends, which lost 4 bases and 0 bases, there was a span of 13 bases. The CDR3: CASSRAGLANYGYTF. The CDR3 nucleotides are TGCGCCAGCAGCAGGGCAGGACTAGCTAACTATGGCTACACCTTC.

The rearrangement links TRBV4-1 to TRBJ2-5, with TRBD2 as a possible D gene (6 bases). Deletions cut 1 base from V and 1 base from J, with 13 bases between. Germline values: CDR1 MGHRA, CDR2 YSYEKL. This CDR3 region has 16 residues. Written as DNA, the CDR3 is TGCGCCAGCAGCCAAGTTTCTAGCGACATCCAAGAGACCCAGTACTTC. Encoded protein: CASSQVSSDIQETQYF.

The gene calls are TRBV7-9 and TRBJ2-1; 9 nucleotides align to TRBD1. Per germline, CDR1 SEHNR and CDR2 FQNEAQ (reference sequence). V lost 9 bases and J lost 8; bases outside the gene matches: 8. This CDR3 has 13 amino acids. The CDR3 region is CASLGDRADEQFF. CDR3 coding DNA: TGTGCCAGTCTGGGGGACAGGGCAGATGAGCAGTTCTTC.

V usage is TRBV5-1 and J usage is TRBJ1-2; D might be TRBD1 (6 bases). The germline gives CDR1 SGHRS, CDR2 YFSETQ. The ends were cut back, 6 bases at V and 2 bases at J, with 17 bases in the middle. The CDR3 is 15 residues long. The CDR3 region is CASTRQDQRNYGYTF. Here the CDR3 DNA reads TGCGCCAGCACCCGACAGGACCAGCGAAACTATGGCTACACCTTC.

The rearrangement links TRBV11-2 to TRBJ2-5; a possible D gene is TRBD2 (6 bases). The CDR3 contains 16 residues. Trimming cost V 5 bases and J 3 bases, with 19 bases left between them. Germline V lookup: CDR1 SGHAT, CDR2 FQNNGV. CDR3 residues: CASSESHLANKETQYF. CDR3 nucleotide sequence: TGTGCCAGCAGCGAGAGCCACCTAGCGAATAAAGAGACCCAGTACTTC.

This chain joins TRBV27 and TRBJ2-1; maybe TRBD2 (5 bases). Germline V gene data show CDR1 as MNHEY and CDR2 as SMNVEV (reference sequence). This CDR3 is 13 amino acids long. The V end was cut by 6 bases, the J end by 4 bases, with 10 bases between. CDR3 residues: CASSYSEYNEQFF. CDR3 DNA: TGTGCCAGCAGCTATAGCGAATACAATGAGCAGTTCTTC.

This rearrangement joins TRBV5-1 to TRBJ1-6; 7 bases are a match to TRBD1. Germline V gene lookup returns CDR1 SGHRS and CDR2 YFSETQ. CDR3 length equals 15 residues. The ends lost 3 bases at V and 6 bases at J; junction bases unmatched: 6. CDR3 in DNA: TGCGCCAGCAGCTCCAGAGGGACAGCTAATTCACCCCTCCACTTT. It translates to CASSSRGTANSPLHF.

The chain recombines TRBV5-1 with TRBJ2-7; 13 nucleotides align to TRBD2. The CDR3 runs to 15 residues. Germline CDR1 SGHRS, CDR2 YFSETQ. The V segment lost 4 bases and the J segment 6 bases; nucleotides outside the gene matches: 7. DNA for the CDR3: TGCGCCAGCAGCGACGAAACTAGCGGGAGGGTCGAGCAGTACTTC. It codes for CASSDETSGRVEQYF. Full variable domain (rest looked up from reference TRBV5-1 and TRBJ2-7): KAGVTQTPRYLIKTRGQQVTLSCSPISGHRSVSWYQQTPGQGLQFLFEYFSETQRNKGNFPGRFSGRQFSNSRSEMNVSTLELGDSALYLCASSDETSGRVEQYFGPGTRLTVT.

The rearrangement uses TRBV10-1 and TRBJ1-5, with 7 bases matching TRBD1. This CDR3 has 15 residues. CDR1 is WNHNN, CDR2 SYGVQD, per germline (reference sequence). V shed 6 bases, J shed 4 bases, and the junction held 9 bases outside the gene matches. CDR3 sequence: CASREGTAPNQPQHF. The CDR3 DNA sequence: TGCGCCAGCAGAGAAGGGACAGCTCCAAATCAGCCCCAGCATTTT.

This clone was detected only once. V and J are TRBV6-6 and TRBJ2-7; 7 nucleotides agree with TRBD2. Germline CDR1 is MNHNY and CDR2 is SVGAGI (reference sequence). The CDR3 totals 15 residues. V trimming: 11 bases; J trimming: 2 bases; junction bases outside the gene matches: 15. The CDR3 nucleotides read TGTGCCTCCCGGAAAACCGGGAGCGGGGCCTACGAGCAGTACTTC. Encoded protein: CASRKTGSGAYEQYF.

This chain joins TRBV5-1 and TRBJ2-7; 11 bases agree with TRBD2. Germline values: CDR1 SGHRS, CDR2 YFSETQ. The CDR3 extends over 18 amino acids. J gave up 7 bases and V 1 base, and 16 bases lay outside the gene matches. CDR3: CASSLSFSGRALGREQYF. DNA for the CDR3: TGCGCCAGCAGCTTGTCCTTTAGCGGGAGGGCCCTGGGTAGGGAGCAGTACTTC. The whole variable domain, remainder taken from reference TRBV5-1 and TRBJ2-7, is KAGVTQTPRYLIKTRGQQVTLSCSPISGHRSVSWYQQTPGQGLQFLFEYFSETQRNKGNFPGRFSGRQFSNSRSEMNVSTLELGDSALYLCASSLSFSGRALGREQYFGPGTRLTVT.

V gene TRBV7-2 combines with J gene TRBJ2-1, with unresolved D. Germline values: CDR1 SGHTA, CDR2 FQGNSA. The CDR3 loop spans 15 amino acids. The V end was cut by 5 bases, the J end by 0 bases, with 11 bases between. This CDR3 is CASSPITVSYNEQFF. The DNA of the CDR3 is TGTGCCAGCAGCCCCATTACAGTCTCCTACAATGAGCAGTTCTTC.

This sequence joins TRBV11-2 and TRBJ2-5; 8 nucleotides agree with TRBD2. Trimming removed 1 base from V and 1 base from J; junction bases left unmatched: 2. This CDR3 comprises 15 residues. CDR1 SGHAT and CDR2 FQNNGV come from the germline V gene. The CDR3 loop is CASSLASGSQETQYF. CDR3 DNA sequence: TGTGCCAGCAGCTTAGCAAGCGGGAGCCAAGAGACCCAGTACTTC.

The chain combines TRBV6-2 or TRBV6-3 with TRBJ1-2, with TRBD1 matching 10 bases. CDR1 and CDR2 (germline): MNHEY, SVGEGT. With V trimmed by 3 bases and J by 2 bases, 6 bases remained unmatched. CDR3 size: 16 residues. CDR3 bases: TGTGCCAGCAGTTATCCGGGACAGGGGAGGAACTATGGCTACACCTTC. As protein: CASSYPGQGRNYGYTF.

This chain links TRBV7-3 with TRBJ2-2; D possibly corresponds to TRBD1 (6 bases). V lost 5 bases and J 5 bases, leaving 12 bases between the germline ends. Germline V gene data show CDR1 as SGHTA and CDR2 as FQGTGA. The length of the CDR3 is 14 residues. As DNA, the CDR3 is TGTGCCAGCAGCACGACAACAGGGACCGGGGAGCTGTTTTTT. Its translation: CASSTTTGTGELFF.

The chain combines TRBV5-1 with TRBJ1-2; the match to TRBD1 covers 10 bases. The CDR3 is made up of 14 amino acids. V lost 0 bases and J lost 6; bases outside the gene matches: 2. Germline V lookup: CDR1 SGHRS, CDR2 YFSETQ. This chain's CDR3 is CASSLAGQGDGYTF. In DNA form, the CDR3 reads TGCGCCAGCAGCTTGGCTGGACAGGGGGATGGCTACACCTTC.

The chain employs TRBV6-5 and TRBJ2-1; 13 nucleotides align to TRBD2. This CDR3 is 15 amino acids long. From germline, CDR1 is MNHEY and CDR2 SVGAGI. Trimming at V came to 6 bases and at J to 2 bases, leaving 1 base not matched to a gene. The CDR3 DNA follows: TGTGCCAGCAGACTAGCGGGAGGGACCTACAATGAGCAGTTCTTC. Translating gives CASRLAGGTYNEQFF.

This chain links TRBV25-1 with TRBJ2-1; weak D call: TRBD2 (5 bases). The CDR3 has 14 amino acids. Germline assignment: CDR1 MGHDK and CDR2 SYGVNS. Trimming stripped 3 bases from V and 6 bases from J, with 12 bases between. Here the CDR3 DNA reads TGTGCCAGCAGTGAGGTGACTAACGGCAATGAGCAGTTCTTC. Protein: CASSEVTNGNEQFF.

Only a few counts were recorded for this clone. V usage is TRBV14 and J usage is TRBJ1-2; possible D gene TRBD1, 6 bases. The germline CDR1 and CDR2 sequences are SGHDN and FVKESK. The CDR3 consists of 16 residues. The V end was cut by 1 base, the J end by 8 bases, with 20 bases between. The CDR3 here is CASSQAIGRGAGGYTF. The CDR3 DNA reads TGTGCCAGCAGCCAAGCCATCGGTCGGGGGGCTGGAGGCTACACCTTC.

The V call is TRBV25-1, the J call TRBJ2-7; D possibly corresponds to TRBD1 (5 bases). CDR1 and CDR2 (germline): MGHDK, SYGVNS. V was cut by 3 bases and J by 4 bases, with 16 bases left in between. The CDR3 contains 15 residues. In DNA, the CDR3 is TGTGCCAGCAGTGATAGCCCATCAGGGATGTACGAGCAGTACTTC. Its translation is CASSDSPSGMYEQYF.

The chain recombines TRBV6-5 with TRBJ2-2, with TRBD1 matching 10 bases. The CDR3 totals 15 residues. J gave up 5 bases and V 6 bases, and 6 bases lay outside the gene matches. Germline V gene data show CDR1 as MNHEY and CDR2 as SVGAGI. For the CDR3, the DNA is TGTGCCAGCAGGCTAGACAGGGGGCGAACCGGGGAGCTGTTTTTT. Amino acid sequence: CASRLDRGRTGELFF.

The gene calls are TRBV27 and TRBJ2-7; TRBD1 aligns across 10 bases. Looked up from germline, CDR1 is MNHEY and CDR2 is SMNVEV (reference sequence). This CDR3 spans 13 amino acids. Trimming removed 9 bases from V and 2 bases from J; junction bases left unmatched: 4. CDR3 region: CASKGQGAYEQYF. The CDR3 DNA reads TGTGCCAGTAAAGGACAGGGGGCCTACGAGCAGTACTTC.

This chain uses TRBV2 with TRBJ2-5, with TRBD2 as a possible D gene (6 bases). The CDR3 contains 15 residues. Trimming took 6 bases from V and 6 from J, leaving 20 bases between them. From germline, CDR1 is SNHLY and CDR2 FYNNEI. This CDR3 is CASRATSTLGKTQYF. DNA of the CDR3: TGTGCCAGCAGAGCAACTAGCACCCTGGGGAAGACCCAGTACTTC.

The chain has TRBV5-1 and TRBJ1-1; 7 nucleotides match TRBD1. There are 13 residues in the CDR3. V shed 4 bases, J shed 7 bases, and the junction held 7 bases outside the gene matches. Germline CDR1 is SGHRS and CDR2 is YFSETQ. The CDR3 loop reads CASSGWTGVEAFF. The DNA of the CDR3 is TGCGCCAGCAGCGGATGGACAGGCGTTGAAGCTTTCTTT.

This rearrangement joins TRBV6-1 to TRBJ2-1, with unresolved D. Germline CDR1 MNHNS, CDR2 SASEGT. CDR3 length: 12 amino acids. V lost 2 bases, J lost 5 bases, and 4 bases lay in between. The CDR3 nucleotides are TGTGCCAGCAGTGAAATCAACAATGAGCAGTTCTTC. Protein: CASSEINNEQFF.